Listed here are 11 T cell receptor beta chains from one sample, sequenced in a study of regulatory T cells in long-lasting Graves disease. Both iRepertoire HTBI primers and Arm-PCR of CDR3 regions were used to build the TCR beta libraries. TCRdb itself ran the multiplex PCR reads through MiXCR, one entry per CDR3 protein. The sample records more than 450,000 distinct CDR3 sequences, roughly 17% being singletons. Time point noted: newly diagnosed GD, antithyroid drugs for less than 3 months. Researchers made the TCR library from RNA that was extracted from PBMCs. These records were also assigned to another study, of T cells in Graves' hyperthyroidism and ophthalmopathy.

The sequenced sample was peripheral blood mononuclear cells (PBMCs), obtained at new diagnosis, from a patient treated with antithyroid drugs. These receptors all come from a man between 35 and 55 years old with Graves disease.

This clonotype was counted ten times or more. This sequence joins TRBV28 and TRBJ2-1, with 11 bases aligning to TRBD2. Germline V gene lookup returns CDR1 MDHEN and CDR2 SYDVKM. The CDR3 has 15 amino acids. V lost 5 bases, J lost 9 bases, and 9 bases stayed unmatched. CDR3 loop: CASSKTSGMLGEQFF. The DNA of the CDR3 is TGTGCCAGCAGTAAGACTAGCGGGATGCTGGGTGAGCAGTTCTTC.

V usage is TRBV12-3 or TRBV12-4 and J usage is TRBJ2-1; TRBD2 matches 10 bases. V trimming: 2 bases; J trimming: 16 bases; junction bases outside the gene matches: 11. This CDR3 is built from 14 residues. As DNA, the CDR3 is TGTGCCAGCAGTTTATTTCCAGAAGCGGGAGGGTACTTCTTC. Translation: CASSLFPEAGGYFF.

The chain recombines TRBV24-1 with TRBJ2-5, with D tentatively TRBD1 or TRBD2 (6 bases each). The germline V and J ends were trimmed by 3 bases and 5 bases, with 12 bases remaining between them. CDR3 length: 14 amino acids. CDR1 and CDR2 from the germline V gene are KGHDR and SFDVKD. CDR3 residues: CATSDRTGRETQYF. CDR3 nucleotide sequence: TGTGCCACCAGTGATCGAACAGGGAGGGAGACCCAGTACTTC.

The genes are TRBV28 and TRBJ2-3; 9 nucleotides line up with TRBD2. This CDR3 is 16 amino acids long. With V trimmed by 3 bases and J by 0 bases, 4 bases remained unmatched. Germline-derived CDR1 and CDR2 are MDHEN and SYDVKM. The CDR3 DNA is TGTGCCAGCAGTTTTGTTGCGGGAGGGAGCACAGATACGCAGTATTTT. This encodes CASSFVAGGSTDTQYF.

V and J are TRBV6-2 or TRBV6-3 and TRBJ1-2; weak D call: TRBD1 (6 bases). The CDR3 consists of 15 residues. V was pared by 2 bases and J by 2 bases, with 12 bases between. CDR1 and CDR2 (germline): MNHEY, SVGEGT. CDR3 region: CASSYDAGVNYGYTF. In DNA form, the CDR3 reads TGTGCCAGCAGTTACGATGCAGGGGTAAACTATGGCTACACCTTC.

This clonotype was counted a few times. The chain joins TRBV20-1 to TRBJ1-2; TRBD1 might be the D (6 bases). V lost 1 base to trimming and J lost 8 bases, with 8 bases between them. The CDR3 contains 11 residues. Germline V lookup: CDR1 DFQATT, CDR2 SNEGSKA (reference sequence). CDR3: CSARADRGYTF. For the CDR3, the DNA is TGCAGTGCTAGAGCTGACAGGGGCTACACCTTC.

The chain is built from TRBV28 and TRBJ2-1; D not resolved. V lost 1 base, J lost 10 bases, and 5 bases lay in between. Germline V gene lookup returns CDR1 MDHEN and CDR2 SYDVKM. This CDR3 region has 11 residues. CDR3: CASSLSVEQFF. The CDR3 DNA follows: TGTGCCAGCAGTTTATCAGTGGAGCAGTTCTTC.

This clonotype has a count of ten or more. The chain is built from TRBV20-1 and TRBJ2-3; maybe TRBD2 (7 bases). The CDR3 covers 14 residues. Germline V gene sequence: CDR1 DFQATT, CDR2 SNEGSKA (reference sequence). Between the trimmed V and J ends, which lost 5 bases and 4 bases, there was a span of 16 bases. CDR3 in DNA: TGCAGTGCTCCGAGGGGAGGGGGGGCAGATACGCAGTATTTT. Encoded protein: CSAPRGGGADTQYF.

This clonotype was seen only a few times. The V call is TRBV30, the J call TRBJ2-6, with D perhaps matching TRBD1 (6 bases). V lost 5 bases and J 2 bases, leaving 10 bases between the germline ends. Looked up from germline, CDR1 is GTSNPN and CDR2 is SVGIG (reference sequence). The CDR3 has 14 amino acids. The CDR3 spells CAWSDRTGANVLTF. The CDR3 DNA is TGTGCCTGGTCCGACAGGACTGGGGCCAACGTCCTGACTTTC.

This clonotype came up many times. The rearrangement uses TRBV18 and TRBJ2-4; D ambiguous. This CDR3 comprises 13 residues. Trimming pared 0 bases from V and 11 bases from J, leaving 11 bases between. Germline V gene sequence: CDR1 KGHSH, CDR2 LQKENI. This CDR3 is CASSPPVLGVQYF. Written as DNA, the CDR3 is TGTGCCAGCTCACCACCGGTCCTTGGCGTTCAGTACTTC.

This clonotype was counted ten times or more. The rearrangement links TRBV28 to TRBJ2-5; 14 bases fit TRBD2. The junction had 9 bases not matched to a gene; V was cut back by 6 bases and J by 6 bases. Germline V CDR1 and CDR2: MDHEN, SYDVKM. This CDR3 spans 16 amino acids. The CDR3 nucleotides are TGTGCCAGCAGACCCGGGACTAGCGGGGGCCGAAAGACCCAGTACTTC. As protein: CASRPGTSGGRKTQYF.